The next 22 T cell receptor beta chains were all read from a single sample in a study of T cells in narcolepsy. TCRdb keeps only in-frame clones here, not all; method: immunoSEQ multiplex PCR. The sample holds roughly 30,000 clones, about 77% seen once. What was sequenced was CD45RA- memory CD4+ T cells from PBMCs. The source of these receptors is a human donor with narcolepsy.

This clone was counted a single time. The V gene is TRBV5-4, the J gene TRBJ2-7; D is ambiguous. The CDR3 extends over 13 amino acids. Deletions cut 0 bases from V and 2 bases from J, with 6 bases between. Germline CDR1 and CDR2: SGHNT and YYREEE (reference sequence). As DNA, the CDR3 is TGTGCCAGCAGCTTGGATAGGGCCTACGAGCAGTACTTC. Its translation is CASSLDRAYEQYF.

CDR3 sequence (DNA): TGCGCCAGCAGTGAGAGGGGTATGGGGGATACGCAGTATTTT. Protein sequence: CASSERGMGDTQYF. This chain connects TRBV10-2 to TRBJ2-3; perhaps TRBD1 as D (5 bases). The CDR3 is made up of 14 amino acids. V shed 2 bases and J shed 6 bases, with 12 bases lying between them. CDR1 and CDR2 from the germline V gene are WSHSY and SAAADI.

The chain recombines TRBV10-3 with TRBJ1-3; D is unresolved. V was cut by 8 bases and J by 4 bases, with 15 bases left in between. The CDR3 sequence is 14 residues long. Germline values: CDR1 ENHRY, CDR2 SYGVKD. The CDR3, as DNA: TGTGCCATCGAGAGGTCGGGGTCCGGAAACACCATATATTTT. Amino acid sequence: CAIERSGSGNTIYF.

V usage is TRBV28 and J usage is TRBJ1-6, with D perhaps TRBD1 (6 bases). Trimming took off 6 bases at V and 0 bases at J, with 12 bases between the two ends. The CDR3 spans 16 residues. Germline V CDR1 and CDR2: MDHEN, SYDVKM. CDR3 region: CASRSQGSSYNSPLHF. CDR3 nucleotides: TGTGCCAGCAGATCCCAGGGGAGCTCCTATAATTCACCCCTCCACTTT. Drawing the rest from reference TRBV28 and TRBJ1-6, the complete variable domain is DVKVTQSSRYLVKRTGEKVFLECVQDMDHENMFWYRQDPGLGLRLIYFSYDVKMKEKGDIPEGYSVSREKKERFSLILESASTNQTSMYLCASRSQGSSYNSPLHFGNGTRLTVT.

The V and J genes are TRBV2 and TRBJ2-1; the match to TRBD2 covers 9 bases. The CDR3 is 13 residues long. Germline loops: CDR1 SNHLY, CDR2 FYNNEI. V shed 7 bases and J 7 bases; nucleotides not matched to a gene: 5. CDR3 nucleotide sequence: TGTGCCAGCACGCGGGGGGGACTGAATGAGCAGTTCTTC. Encoded protein: CASTRGGLNEQFF.

The J gene is TRBJ1-1, the V gene TRBV19, with D uncertain. Trimming removed 9 bases at V and 5 bases at J, with 16 bases between. This CDR3 is built from 13 residues. Per germline, CDR1 LNHDA and CDR2 SQIVND (reference sequence). The CDR3 DNA follows: TGTGCCAGCTACTTTGGGGTGGGGACTGAAGCTTTCTTT. Translated: CASYFGVGTEAFF.

V and J are TRBV6-1 and TRBJ1-5; D might be TRBD1 (5 bases). The CDR3 has 14 amino acids. V gave up 6 bases and J gave up 1 base, with 10 bases separating them. The germline gives CDR1 MNHNS, CDR2 SASEGT. DNA for the CDR3: TGTGCCAGCAGCCGCCCAGGGAGCAATCAGCCCCAGCATTTT. Its protein product is CASSRPGSNQPQHF.

Here the CDR3 DNA reads TGTGCCAGCAGTTACCCGGTCGGGGGGGAGACCCAGTACTTC. Translated: CASSYPVGGETQYF. The chain links TRBV6-5 to TRBJ2-5; TRBD2 matches at 7 bases. The CDR3 totals 14 residues. The germline CDR1 and CDR2 sequences are MNHEY and SVGAGI. The junction had 5 bases not matched to a gene; V was cut back by 2 bases and J by 5 bases.

The V gene is TRBV11-1, the J gene TRBJ1-1; D unresolved. The CDR3 extends over 13 amino acids. In germline, CDR1 is SGHAT, CDR2 FQDESV (reference sequence). With 5 bases removed from V and 4 bases from J, the gap between germline ends came to 11 bases. The CDR3, as DNA: TGTGCCAGCAGCCTTTACCGGGCCACTGAAGCTTTCTTT. Residues: CASSLYRATEAFF.

This rearrangement joins TRBV16 to TRBJ1-1; D uncertain. The CDR3 sequence is 15 residues long. V was pared by 1 base and J by 0 bases, with 9 bases between. Germline-derived CDR1 and CDR2 are KGHSY and FQNENV. The CDR3 bases are TGTGCCAGCAGCCAATATCGTCAGATGAACACTGAAGCTTTCTTT. This codes for CASSQYRQMNTEAFF.

The rearrangement links TRBV10-1 to TRBJ2-7, with 7 bases fitting TRBD1. V lost 6 bases, J lost 2 bases, and 10 bases stayed unmatched. Germline V CDR1 and CDR2: WNHNN, SYGVQD (reference sequence). CDR3 length: 15 amino acids. The CDR3 bases are TGCGCCAGCAGCGAGGCGAGGACAGGCCCCTACGAGCAGTACTTC. This gives the protein CASSEARTGPYEQYF.

The chain has TRBV6-5 and TRBJ2-3; no reliable D call. Germline CDR1 is MNHEY and CDR2 is SVGAGI. The V end was cut by 2 bases, the J end by 6 bases, with 9 bases between. The CDR3 covers 13 residues. CDR3 DNA sequence: TGTGCCAGCAGTTACAGGACCTGGGATACGCAGTATTTT. Translated: CASSYRTWDTQYF.

About this clone: At one end the junction does not follow the germline gene, possibly because of a read error. V is TRBV15 and J is TRBJ2-2; D perhaps matches TRBD1 (7 bases). The CDR3 extends over 15 amino acids. Germline V lookup: CDR1 LNHNV, CDR2 YYDKDF (reference sequence). Written as DNA, the CDR3 is TGTGCCACCGGCAGGGGGGCGGTAAACACCGGGGAGCTGTTTTTT. Translation gives CATGRGAVNTGELFF.

This chain links TRBV21-1 with TRBJ2-3; the DNA was not used to check the table's D call, TRBD2. TRBV21-1 is noted as a pseudogene. The CDR3 runs to 16 residues. CDR3 sequence: CASSGLAGANTDTQYF. The CDR3 nucleotides are TGTGCCAGCAGCGGTCTAGCGGGAGCCAACACAGATACGCAGTATTTT.

The genes are TRBV29-1 and TRBJ2-1, with D possibly matching TRBD2 (6 bases). The CDR3 loop spans 16 amino acids. V dropped 5 bases and J dropped 4 bases, with 21 bases sitting between them. Germline values: CDR1 SQVTM, CDR2 ANQGSEA. The CDR3 DNA sequence: TGCAGCGTTAGAGCGGGCTTAAAGGGATTTTACAATGAGCAGTTCTTC. This codes for CSVRAGLKGFYNEQFF.

A word on this clone: Since a much larger clone is just one base distant, this may be a read error. The chain uses TRBV7-6 and TRBJ1-1, with unresolved D. Between the trimmed V and J ends, which lost 1 base and 0 bases, there was a span of 3 bases. CDR3 length equals 13 residues. Germline-derived CDR1 and CDR2 are SGHVS and FNYEAQ. The CDR3 nucleotides are TGTGCCAGCAGCTTAGAGATGAACACTGAAGCTTTCTTT. It codes for CASSLEMNTEAFF. The variable domain in full, with the rest retrieved from reference TRBV7-6 and TRBJ1-1, is GAGVSQSPRYKVTKRGQDVALRCDPISGHVSLYWYRQALGQGPEFLTYFNYEAQQDKSGLPNDRFSAERPEGSISTLTIQRTEQRDSAMYRCASSLEMNTEAFFGQGTRLTVV.

The chain is built from TRBV5-1 and TRBJ1-2, with D possibly TRBD1 on 6 matching bases. The CDR3 sequence is 14 residues long. Germline-derived CDR1 and CDR2 are SGHRS and YFSETQ. V dropped 0 bases and J dropped 7 bases, with 13 bases sitting between them. The CDR3 protein is CASSLAVGQSGYTF. In DNA, the CDR3 is TGCGCCAGCAGCTTGGCCGTTGGACAGAGTGGCTACACCTTC.

The rearrangement joins TRBV30 to TRBJ2-7, with 12 bases that match TRBD2. V lost 2 bases, J lost 2 bases, and 7 bases stayed unmatched. Per germline, CDR1 GTSNPN and CDR2 SVGIG (reference sequence). The CDR3 consists of 16 residues. The CDR3 DNA sequence: TGTGCCTGGAGTAGGACTAGCGGGATAGGACCCTACGAGCAGTACTTC. This codes for CAWSRTSGIGPYEQYF.

CDR3 sequence: CASSSGGVTEAFF. CDR3 bases: TGTGCCAGCTCATCGGGGGGGGTGACTGAAGCTTTCTTT. V and J are TRBV18 and TRBJ1-1, with D tentatively TRBD1 (5 bases). V dropped 5 bases and J dropped 5 bases, with 12 bases sitting between them. Germline V gene lookup returns CDR1 KGHSH and CDR2 LQKENI. The length of the CDR3 is 13 residues. The full variable domain, with the rest looked up from reference TRBV18 and TRBJ1-1, is NAGVMQNPRHLVRRRGQEARLRCSPMKGHSHVYWYRQLPEEGLKFMVYLQKENIIDESGMPKERFSAEFPKEGPSILRIQQVVRGDSAAYFCASSSGGVTEAFFGQGTRLTVV.

This chain links TRBV18 with TRBJ1-4; 7 nucleotides agree with TRBD1. The V gene end was trimmed by 3 bases and the J gene end by 8 bases; junction bases not matched to a gene: 9. From germline, CDR1 is KGHSH and CDR2 LQKENI. The CDR3 has 15 residues. The CDR3 loop is CASSPGGRGHEKLFF. CDR3 coding DNA: TGTGCCAGCTCACCGGGGGGAAGGGGGCACGAAAAACTGTTTTTT.

This clone appeared once. J is TRBJ2-7 and V is TRBV2; D may be TRBD1 or TRBD2 (6 bases each). Trimming removed 7 bases from V and 5 bases from J, with 18 bases in between. This CDR3 region has 14 residues. Germline values: CDR1 SNHLY, CDR2 FYNNEI. The CDR3 DNA is TGTGCCAGCACCGCCCGGGGGCCCGCCCACGAGCAGTACTTC. Its translation: CASTARGPAHEQYF.

The chain uses TRBV29-1 and TRBJ1-1; D unclear. The CDR3 loop spans 11 amino acids. The germline CDR1 and CDR2 sequences are SQVTM and ANQGSEA. Trimming left V 4 bases short and J 4 bases short, with 7 bases between. The CDR3 region is CSVGESTEAFF. For the CDR3, the DNA is TGCAGCGTTGGCGAATCCACTGAAGCTTTCTTT.